This TCR beta chain derives from a study of shared clonotypes between healthy human individuals. General study findings and limits: The low donor count limited represented genetic and exposure-history diversity. Only blood was sampled; tissue repertoires likely differ.

On this clone itself: Its antigen is as yet unknown.

CDR1 is MRHNA and CDR2 is SNTAGT in the germline V gene. The CDR3 contains 14 residues. The V gene lost 4 bases and the J gene lost 1 base, with 7 bases spanning the gap. Using immunoSEQ multiplex PCR, the repertoire was profiled, and TCRdb retains in-frame clones only, with some absent. This sample has 2 million to 2.5 million clones; approximately 96% occur once, and the top ten carry 0.1% to 0.15%. The chain links TRBV6-4 to TRBJ2-2, with D unresolved. Sequencing was carried out using naive CD4+ T cells sorted from blood. The subset is: CD45RA+ positively selected. The TCR sequence derives from a man aged 18 to 35 in good health. CDR3: CASSVRVNTGELFF. CDR3 bases: TGTGCCAGCAGTGTTCGGGTGAACACCGGGGAGCTGTTTTTT.